The 10 T cell receptor beta chains in this list originate from one sample, sequenced in a study of blood T cell repertoires in COVID-19 (dated by TCRdb to 2019 to 2021). To prepare the library, the immunoSEQ multiplex PCR assay was applied. TCRdb limited this immuneACCESS table to in-frame rearrangements with V and J called. A share of clones is missing; checked studies link under half to unresolved V genes, and the rest is unexplained. This sample has 300,000 to 350,000 clones in its table, and about 91% of those were observed once. Around 9.9% of the sample is taken by the ten largest. Sequencing input: peripheral blood. These receptors all stem from a man aged 30-40 years with COVID-19, enrolled during active disease.

This clone has just a few counts. Within the sample, other DNA sequences also encode this same CDR3. V is TRBV7-2 and J is TRBJ2-7, with 7 bases that match TRBD2. CDR3 length: 14 amino acids. Germline-derived CDR1 and CDR2 are SGHTA and FQGNSA. The V segment lost 0 bases and the J segment 2 bases; nucleotides outside the gene matches: 1. The CDR3: CASSLAGGTYEQYF. CDR3 DNA sequence: TGTGCCAGCAGCTTAGCCGGGGGGACCTACGAGCAGTACTTC.

The chain recombines TRBV11-1 with TRBJ2-3, with D maybe TRBD1 (5 bases). CDR3 length equals 16 residues. From germline, CDR1 is SGHAT and CDR2 FQDESV (reference sequence). Trimming took 5 bases from V and 0 from J, leaving 15 bases between them. The CDR3 bases are TGTGCCAGCAGCCAACGACAGAAGTTGAGCACAGATACGCAGTATTTT. Encoded protein: CASSQRQKLSTDTQYF.

The chain uses TRBV2 and TRBJ1-3; D might be TRBD1 (5 bases). The germline gives CDR1 SNHLY, CDR2 FYNNEI. The V end was cut by 8 bases, the J end by 1 base, with 9 bases between. The CDR3 is 13 amino acids. The chain's CDR3 is CASVGQSGNTIYF. The CDR3 bases are TGTGCCAGCGTGGGGCAATCTGGAAACACCATATATTTT.

This chain links TRBV4-3 with TRBJ2-3, with 12 bases aligning to TRBD2. Trimming took 4 bases from V and 5 from J; bases not matched to a gene: 13. Germline CDR1 is LGHNA and CDR2 is YSLEER. CDR3 length equals 18 residues. CDR3 loop: CASSPLGASGRALDTQYF. Here the CDR3 DNA reads TGCGCCAGCAGCCCACTCGGGGCTAGCGGGAGGGCCTTAGATACGCAGTATTTT.

The chain recombines TRBV24-1 with TRBJ1-1, with D perhaps matching TRBD1 (6 bases). Trimming cost V 7 bases and J 2 bases, with 13 bases left between them. Germline lookup yields CDR1 KGHDR and CDR2 SFDVKD. The CDR3 sequence is 14 residues long. Here the CDR3 reads CATRSQGTNTEAFF. CDR3 nucleotide sequence: TGTGCCACCAGATCACAGGGAACTAACACTGAAGCTTTCTTT.

This clone was seen a single time. The V and J genes are TRBV19 and TRBJ1-5; 7 nucleotides match TRBD1. Germline loops: CDR1 LNHDA, CDR2 SQIVND (reference sequence). This CDR3 is built from 17 residues. The ends lost 5 bases at V and 0 bases at J; junction bases unmatched: 10. The CDR3 region is CASSLWTGQYSNQPQHF. CDR3 DNA: TGTGCCAGTAGTCTCTGGACAGGACAGTATAGCAATCAGCCCCAGCATTTT.

The chain is built from TRBV4-3 and TRBJ2-2; D ambiguous. In germline, CDR1 is LGHNA, CDR2 YSLEER. There are 14 residues in the CDR3. Trimming cost V 1 base and J 1 base, with 4 bases left between them. CDR3 coding DNA: TGCGCCAGCAGCCAAGTCAAGAACACCGGGGAGCTGTTTTTT. Amino acid sequence: CASSQVKNTGELFF.

This rearrangement joins TRBV28 to TRBJ2-7, with D possibly TRBD1 on 7 matching bases. The germline V and J ends were trimmed by 7 bases and 1 base, with 11 bases remaining between them. Germline lookup yields CDR1 MDHEN and CDR2 SYDVKM. This CDR3 has 13 amino acids. The CDR3 nucleotides read TGTGCCAGCACACCAGGGGGGTCCTACGAGCAGTACTTC. The encoded protein is CASTPGGSYEQYF.

This clone is a singleton in its sample. The chain joins TRBV4-2 to TRBJ2-5; 7 bases align to TRBD2. Germline-derived CDR1 and CDR2 are LGHNA and YNFKEQ. The junction had 0 bases not matched to a gene; V was cut back by 4 bases and J by 1 base. This CDR3 is built from 13 residues. DNA of the CDR3: TGTGCCAGCAGCCGCGGGGGCCAAGAGACCCAGTACTTC. Its protein product is CASSRGGQETQYF.

The sample holds one count of this clone. This sequence joins TRBV19 and TRBJ1-4; no firm D call. V lost 3 bases, J lost 2 bases, and 10 bases lay in between. This CDR3 has 15 residues. Looked up from germline, CDR1 is LNHDA and CDR2 is SQIVND (reference sequence). DNA of the CDR3: TGTGCCAGTAGTATGGGAGGGTGGACTAATGAAAAACTGTTTTTT. Translated: CASSMGGWTNEKLFF.